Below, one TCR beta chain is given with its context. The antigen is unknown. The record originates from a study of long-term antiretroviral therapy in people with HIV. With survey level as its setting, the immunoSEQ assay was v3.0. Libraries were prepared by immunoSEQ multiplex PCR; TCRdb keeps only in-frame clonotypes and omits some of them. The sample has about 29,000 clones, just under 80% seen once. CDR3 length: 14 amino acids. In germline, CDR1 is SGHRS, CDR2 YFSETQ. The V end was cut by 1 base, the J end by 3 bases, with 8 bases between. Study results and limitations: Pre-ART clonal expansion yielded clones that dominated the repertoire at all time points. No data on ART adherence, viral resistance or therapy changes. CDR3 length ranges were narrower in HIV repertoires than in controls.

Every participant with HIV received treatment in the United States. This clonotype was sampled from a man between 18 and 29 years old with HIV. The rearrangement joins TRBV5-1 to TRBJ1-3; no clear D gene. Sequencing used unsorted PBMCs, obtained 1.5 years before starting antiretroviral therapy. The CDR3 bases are TGCGCCAGCAGCTTGTCTGGCAGTGGAAACACCATATATTTT. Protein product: CASSLSGSGNTIYF.